This TCR beta chain was retrieved from a study of spatial heterogeneity in lung cancer. Background on the study: In the raw reads, each unique TCR and UMI combination was present more than ten times on average.

The time point denotes: blood at routine non-recurrence follow-up after resection. TCRs were sequenced from unsorted whole RNA of tumor, nontumor lung or PBMC. General study findings and limits: Compared with follow-up, resection was when ubiquitous expanded tumor TCRs appeared in blood more.

TCR cDNA molecules were tagged individually, and each one carried a unique molecular identifier. TCRdb passed the 5' RACE reads through MiXCR, listing each CDR3 protein once. The profile shows 45,000 to 65,000 distinct CDR3 sequences, roughly 8.1% of them singletons. This clonotype was seen ten or more times. Its cognate antigen is unknown. This material consisted of PBMCs, taken at follow-up. This clonotype was sampled from a female donor with early-stage non-small cell lung cancer.

CDR3 coding DNA: TGTGCCAGCAGTGAAGTGGGATCAAAAGGCGGTACGCAGTATTTT. Amino acids: CASSEVGSKGGTQYF. This sequence joins TRBV2 and TRBJ2-3; D unresolved. Trimming pared 1 base from V and 8 bases from J, leaving 16 bases between. There are 15 residues in the CDR3. CDR1 and CDR2 from the germline V gene are SNHLY and FYNNEI.